These T cell receptor beta chains were read from a single sample in a study of cytomegalovirus exposure and HLA in healthy donors. Generated by immunoSEQ multiplex PCR, the TCRdb table keeps only in-frame clones and is missing some. The data contain about 120,000 clones, more than 75% of them singletons. The specimen was PBMCs. The receptors derive from a man aged 18 to 29 in good health and CMV-seronegative. The CDR3 runs from the conserved cysteine through the conserved F or W.

TRBV28 | CASSFETPAYEQYF
TRBV5-1 | CASSVDRGSYEQYF
TRBV14 | CASSQIRNEKLFF
TRBV18 | CASSLGTGNLYEQYF
TRBV11-3 | CASSEGSHEQYF
TRBV6-1 | CASSDGTGTYEQYF
TRBV12-5 | CASGSRGGSTEAFF
TRBV9 | CASSVGQGSHEQYF
TRBV2 | CASGVGQSYGYTF
TRBV6-6 | CASSYQDRGPYNEQFF
TRBV6-1 | CASQASGRAETQYF
TRBV29-1 | CSVAPRQGVKGYTF
TRBV30 | CAWSGGPGSYNEQFF
TRBV30 | CAWSVRMGGKEKLFF
TRBV30 | CAGTSGSDNEQFF
TRBV14 | CASSDHTGLSTDTQYF
TRBV7-9 | CASSLGATLVNTEAFF
TRBV5-4 | CASSSSRNTEAFF
TRBV6-1 | CASSQLAGGPDTQYF
TRBV2 | CASSYQGSGTEAFF